This T cell receptor beta chain was profiled in a study of human T cells and chemical hapten exposure. Study findings and constraints: Given that the donors had alopecia, their immune response may differ from that seen in healthy people.

This clonotype showed up many times. Its target is unknown. Time point indicated: patch test 1, 2 weeks after DPC sensitization. Documented treatment: therapeutic diphenylcyclopropenone sensitization with weekly scalp DPC. How the authors handled the data: Ranging from roughly 23,224 to 700,000, TCR counts per sample had a median value of approximately 97,000. Via MiXCR, TCRdb re-called the RACE reads, giving one row per CDR3 protein. It is TCRdb's table, rather than the study itself, that gives the V and J calls and clone size. Here the sample spans about 99,000 distinct CDR3 sequences, 9.5% to 15% being singletons. The sequence was collected from a woman aged 40 to 50 with alopecia areata. Some clones in this sample may be carry-over from other donors' samples. This sample comprised whole blood, obtained in connection with sensitization to the hapten diphenylcyclopropenone (DPC).

In nucleotides, the CDR3 is TGTGCCAGCAGTCCCTTAGTTAAGGCCCCGGGGGAGCTGTTTTTT. This encodes CASSPLVKAPGELFF. The chain recombines TRBV7-3 with TRBJ2-2; D is unclear. V gave up 6 bases and J gave up 8 bases, with 19 bases separating them. Germline V lookup: CDR1 SGHTA, CDR2 FQGTGA. The CDR3 spans 15 residues.